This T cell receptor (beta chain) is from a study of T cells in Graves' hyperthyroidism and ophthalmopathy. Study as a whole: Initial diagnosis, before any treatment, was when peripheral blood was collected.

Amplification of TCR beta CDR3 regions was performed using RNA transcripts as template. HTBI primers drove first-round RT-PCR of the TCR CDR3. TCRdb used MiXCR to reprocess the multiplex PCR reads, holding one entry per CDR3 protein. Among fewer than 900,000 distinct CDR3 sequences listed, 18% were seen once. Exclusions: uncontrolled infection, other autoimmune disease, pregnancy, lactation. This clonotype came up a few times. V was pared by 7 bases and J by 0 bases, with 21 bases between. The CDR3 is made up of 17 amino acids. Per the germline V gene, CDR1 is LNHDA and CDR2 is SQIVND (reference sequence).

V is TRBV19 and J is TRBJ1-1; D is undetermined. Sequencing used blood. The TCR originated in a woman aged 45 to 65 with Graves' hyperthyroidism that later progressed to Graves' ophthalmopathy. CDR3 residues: CASINWAGGPLNTEAFF. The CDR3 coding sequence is TGTGCCAGTATAAATTGGGCAGGAGGCCCCTTGAACACTGAAGCTTTCTTT.